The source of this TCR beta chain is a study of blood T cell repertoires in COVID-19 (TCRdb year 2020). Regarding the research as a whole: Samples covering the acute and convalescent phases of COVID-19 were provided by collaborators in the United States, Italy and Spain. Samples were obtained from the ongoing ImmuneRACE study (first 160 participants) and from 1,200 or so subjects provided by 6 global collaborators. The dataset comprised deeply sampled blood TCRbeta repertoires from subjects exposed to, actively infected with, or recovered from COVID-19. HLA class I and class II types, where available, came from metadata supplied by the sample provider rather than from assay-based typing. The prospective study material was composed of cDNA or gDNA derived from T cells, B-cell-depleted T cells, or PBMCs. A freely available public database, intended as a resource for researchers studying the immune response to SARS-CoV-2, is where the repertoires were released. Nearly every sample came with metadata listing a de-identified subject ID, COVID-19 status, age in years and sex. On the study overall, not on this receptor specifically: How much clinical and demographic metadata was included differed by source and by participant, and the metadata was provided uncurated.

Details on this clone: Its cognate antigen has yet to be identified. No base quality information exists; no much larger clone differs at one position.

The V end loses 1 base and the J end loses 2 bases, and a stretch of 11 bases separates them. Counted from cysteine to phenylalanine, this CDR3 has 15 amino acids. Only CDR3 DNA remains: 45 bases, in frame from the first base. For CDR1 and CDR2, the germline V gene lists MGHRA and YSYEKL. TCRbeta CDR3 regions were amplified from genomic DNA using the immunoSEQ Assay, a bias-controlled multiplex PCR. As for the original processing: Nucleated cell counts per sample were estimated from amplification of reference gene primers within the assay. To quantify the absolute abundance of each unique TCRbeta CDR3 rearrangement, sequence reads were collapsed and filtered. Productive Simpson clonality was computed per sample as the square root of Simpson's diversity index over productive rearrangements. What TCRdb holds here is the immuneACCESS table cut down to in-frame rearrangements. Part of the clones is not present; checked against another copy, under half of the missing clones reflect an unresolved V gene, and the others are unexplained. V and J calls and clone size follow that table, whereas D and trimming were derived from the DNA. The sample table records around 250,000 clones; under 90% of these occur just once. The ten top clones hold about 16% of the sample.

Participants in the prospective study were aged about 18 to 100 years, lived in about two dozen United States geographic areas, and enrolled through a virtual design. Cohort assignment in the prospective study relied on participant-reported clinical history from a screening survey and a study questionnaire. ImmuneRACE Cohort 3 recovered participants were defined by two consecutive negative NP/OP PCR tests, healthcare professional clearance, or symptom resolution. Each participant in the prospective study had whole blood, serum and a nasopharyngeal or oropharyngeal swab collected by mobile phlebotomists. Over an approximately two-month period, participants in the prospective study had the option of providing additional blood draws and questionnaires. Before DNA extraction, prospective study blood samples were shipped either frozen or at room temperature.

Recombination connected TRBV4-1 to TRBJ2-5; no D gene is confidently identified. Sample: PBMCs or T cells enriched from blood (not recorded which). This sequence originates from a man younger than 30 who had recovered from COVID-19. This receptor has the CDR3 CASSQGHSIQETQYF. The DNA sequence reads TGCGCCAGCAGCCAAGGCCATAGTATTCAAGAGACCCAGTACTTC.